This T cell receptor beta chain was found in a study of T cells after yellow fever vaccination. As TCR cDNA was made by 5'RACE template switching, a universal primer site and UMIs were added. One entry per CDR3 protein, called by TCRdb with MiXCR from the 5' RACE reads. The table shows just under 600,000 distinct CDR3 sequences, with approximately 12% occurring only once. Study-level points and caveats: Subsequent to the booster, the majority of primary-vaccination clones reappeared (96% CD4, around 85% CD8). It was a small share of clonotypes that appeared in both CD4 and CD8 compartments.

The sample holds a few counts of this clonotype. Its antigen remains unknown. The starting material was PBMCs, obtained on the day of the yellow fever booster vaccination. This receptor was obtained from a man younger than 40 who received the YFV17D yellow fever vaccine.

Here the CDR3 reads CSAEGGLNTQYF. CDR3 coding DNA: TGCAGTGCTGAGGGGGGTTTGAATACGCAGTATTTT. The rearrangement joins TRBV20-1 to TRBJ2-3, with D perhaps matching TRBD1 or TRBD2 (6 bases each). The CDR3 consists of 12 residues. V lost 5 bases to trimming and J lost 7 bases, with 13 bases between them. Germline-derived CDR1 and CDR2 are DFQATT and SNEGSKA (reference sequence).